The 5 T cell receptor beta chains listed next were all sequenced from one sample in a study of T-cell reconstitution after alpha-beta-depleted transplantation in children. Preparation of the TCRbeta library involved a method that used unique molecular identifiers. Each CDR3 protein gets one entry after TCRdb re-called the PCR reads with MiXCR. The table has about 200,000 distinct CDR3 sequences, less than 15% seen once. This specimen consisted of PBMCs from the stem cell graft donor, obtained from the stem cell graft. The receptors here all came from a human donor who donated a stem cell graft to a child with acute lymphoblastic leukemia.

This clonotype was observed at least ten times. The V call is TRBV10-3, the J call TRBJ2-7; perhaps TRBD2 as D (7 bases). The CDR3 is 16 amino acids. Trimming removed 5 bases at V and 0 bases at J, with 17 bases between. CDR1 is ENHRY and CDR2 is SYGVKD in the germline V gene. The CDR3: CAISSWPRGASYEQYF. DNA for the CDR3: TGTGCCATCAGTTCCTGGCCCCGGGGGGCCTCCTACGAGCAGTACTTC.

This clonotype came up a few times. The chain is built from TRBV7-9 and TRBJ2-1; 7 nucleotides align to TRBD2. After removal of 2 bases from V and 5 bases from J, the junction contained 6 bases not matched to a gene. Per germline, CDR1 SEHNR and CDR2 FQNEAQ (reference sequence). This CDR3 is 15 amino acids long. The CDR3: CASSLIAGVNNEQFF. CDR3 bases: TGTGCCAGCAGCTTAATTGCGGGAGTCAACAATGAGCAGTTCTTC.

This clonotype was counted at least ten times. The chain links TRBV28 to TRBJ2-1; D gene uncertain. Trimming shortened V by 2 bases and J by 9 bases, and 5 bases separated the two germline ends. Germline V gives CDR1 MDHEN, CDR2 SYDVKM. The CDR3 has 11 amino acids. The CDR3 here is CASSLDGEQFF. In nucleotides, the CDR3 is TGTGCCAGCAGTTTAGACGGTGAGCAGTTCTTC.

The chain's CDR3 is CASRIERRTEKYQETQYF. CDR3 sequence (DNA): TGTGCCAGCAGAATAGAGCGTCGGACAGAAAAGTACCAAGAGACCCAGTACTTC. The rearrangement uses TRBV7-2 and TRBJ2-5; maybe TRBD1 (6 bases). The length of the CDR3 is 18 residues. CDR1 is SGHTA, CDR2 FQGNSA, per germline. The V gene lost 6 bases and the J gene lost 0 bases, with 23 bases spanning the gap.

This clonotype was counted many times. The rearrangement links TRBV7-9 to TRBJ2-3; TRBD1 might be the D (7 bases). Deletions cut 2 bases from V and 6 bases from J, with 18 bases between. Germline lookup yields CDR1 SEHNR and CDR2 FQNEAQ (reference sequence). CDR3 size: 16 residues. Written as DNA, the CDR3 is TGTGCCAGCAGCTTACCTCAGGGGGGTTTTAAGGATACGCAGTATTTT. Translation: CASSLPQGGFKDTQYF.